The 18 T cell receptor beta chains in this list originate from one sample, sequenced in a study of blood T cells in healthy people across ages. The second PCR ran roughly 6 to 11 cycles with a sample-barcoded 5' primer and J-beta primers. TCRdb analysed the 5' RACE reads with MiXCR anew, one entry per CDR3 protein. The data contain about 800,000 distinct CDR3 sequences, approximately 25% of them singletons. The data were also submitted as part of a second study, on T cells of mothers and their children.

What was sequenced was blood. The receptors shown here come from a boy under 18 in good health.

The table lists this clonotype with a few counts. V is TRBV24-1 and J is TRBJ2-1; a weak D match, TRBD1 (5 bases). This CDR3 comprises 16 residues. V was clipped by 2 bases and J by 5 bases, with 15 bases between them. Germline CDR1 is KGHDR and CDR2 is SFDVKD. For the CDR3, the DNA is TGTGCCACCAGTGATTCCGAGCAGGGCCTGAACAATGAGCAGTTCTTC. Its translation: CATSDSEQGLNNEQFF.

This clonotype was observed a few times. In DNA, the CDR3 is TGTGCCAGCAGCTTAGAATCGTCTAGCGGTCTCTACGAGCAGTACTTC. Its protein is CASSLESSSGLYEQYF. This chain uses TRBV7-2 with TRBJ2-7, with TRBD2 matching 7 bases. With V trimmed by 1 base and J by 3 bases, 9 bases remained unmatched. The CDR3 sequence is 16 residues long. In germline, CDR1 is SGHTA, CDR2 FQGNSA.

Details on this clonotype: At one end, the junction sequence differs from germline, possibly due to a read error. J is TRBJ2-5 and V is TRBV10-3, with D unclear. Germline V lookup: CDR1 ENHRY, CDR2 SYGVKD. This CDR3 is 13 amino acids long. This CDR3 reads CAVSESQIETQYF. CDR3 nucleotide sequence: TGTGCCGTCAGTGAGTCCCAAATTGAGACCCAGTACTTC.

This chain uses TRBV5-1 with TRBJ1-1; 8 bases are a match to TRBD1. Per the germline V gene, CDR1 is SGHRS and CDR2 is YFSETQ. With V trimmed by 3 bases and J by 6 bases, 4 bases remained unmatched. The CDR3 extends over 13 amino acids. Here the CDR3 DNA reads TGCGCCAGCAGCTCCTTGACAGGGGCTGAAGCTTTCTTT. It yields the protein CASSSLTGAEAFF.

The chain couples TRBV4-1 to TRBJ1-2; D is unresolved. The length of the CDR3 is 13 residues. Deletions cut 8 bases from V and 4 bases from J, with 14 bases between. Germline loops: CDR1 MGHRA, CDR2 YSYEKL. The CDR3 sequence: CASAYARGYGYTF. CDR3 in DNA: TGCGCCAGCGCCTACGCCCGGGGCTATGGCTACACCTTC.

The chain carries TRBV12-5 and TRBJ1-5; D is ambiguous. Germline V gene lookup returns CDR1 LGHNT and CDR2 FRNRAP. The CDR3 consists of 14 residues. Trimming shortened V by 5 bases and J by 4 bases, and 12 bases separated the two germline ends. The CDR3 DNA reads as TGTGCTAGTGGTCCCCTCGGGGTGAATCAGCCCCAGCATTTT. Protein product: CASGPLGVNQPQHF.

V and J are TRBV20-1 and TRBJ2-3; 9 bases match TRBD2. The length of the CDR3 is 14 residues. Germline V CDR1 and CDR2: DFQATT, SNEGSKA (reference sequence). J gave up 3 bases and V 3 bases, and 4 bases lay outside the gene matches. CDR3 protein: CSASGSGRTDTQYF. CDR3 DNA sequence: TGCAGTGCTAGTGGTAGCGGGAGAACAGATACGCAGTATTTT.

There are a few counts of this clonotype. The V gene is TRBV7-3, the J gene TRBJ2-2, with D unresolved. The CDR3 covers 16 residues. CDR1 SGHTA and CDR2 FQGTGA come from the germline V gene. V gave up 2 bases and J gave up 2 bases, with 12 bases separating them. CDR3 DNA: TGTGCCAGCAGCTTACAGGACGTCAGAAACACCGGGGAGCTGTTTTTT. Its protein product is CASSLQDVRNTGELFF.

The rearrangement links TRBV28 to TRBJ1-5, with a weak D call TRBD1 (6 bases). V gave up 4 bases and J gave up 0 bases, with 16 bases separating them. The CDR3 has 17 residues. Germline V gene lookup returns CDR1 MDHEN and CDR2 SYDVKM. The CDR3 is CASSSSGAKYSNQPQHF. The DNA of the CDR3 is TGTGCCAGCAGTTCCTCAGGGGCGAAGTATAGCAATCAGCCCCAGCATTTT.

V and J are TRBV7-2 and TRBJ2-1; 10 positions match TRBD2. The CDR3 contains 16 residues. V gave up 3 bases and J gave up 5 bases; unmatched junction bases: 7. Germline V CDR1 and CDR2: SGHTA, FQGNSA. In DNA, the CDR3 is TGTGCCAGCAGCTTGGGCCCAGCGGGAGGGGACAATGAGCAGTTCTTC. Translated, it gives CASSLGPAGGDNEQFF.

V is TRBV7-9 and J is TRBJ2-7; 9 bases match TRBD2. The V gene's germline CDR1 is SEHNR and CDR2 FQNEAQ (reference sequence). V dropped 6 bases and J dropped 5; count of bases not matched to a gene: 8. CDR3 length: 14 residues. CDR3 region: CASRSSGSKHEQYF. The DNA of the CDR3 is TGTGCCAGCAGAAGTAGCGGGAGCAAGCACGAGCAGTACTTC.

A single count supports this clonotype. The V call is TRBV20-1, the J call TRBJ1-1; D is possibly TRBD1 (5 bases). The CDR3 is 11 residues long. Trimming cost V 4 bases and J 8 bases, with 11 bases left between them. The germline CDR1 and CDR2 sequences are DFQATT and SNEGSKA (reference sequence). CDR3 loop: CSANQGPEAFF. The DNA of the CDR3 is TGCAGTGCTAACCAGGGTCCCGAAGCTTTCTTT.

This clonotype showed up just a few times. J is TRBJ1-6 and V is TRBV11-2, with 7 bases matching TRBD1. Per the germline V gene, CDR1 is SGHAT and CDR2 is FQNNGV. The CDR3 has 14 residues. V lost 5 bases and J lost 9; bases outside the gene matches: 7. The CDR3 sequence: CASSHGTASSPLHF. In nucleotides, the CDR3 is TGTGCCAGCAGCCACGGGACAGCCAGTTCACCCCTCCACTTT.

In this sample, this clonotype turned up a few times. The chain combines TRBV29-1 with TRBJ1-2; perhaps TRBD1 as D (6 bases). The CDR3 totals 13 residues. Germline V gene lookup returns CDR1 SQVTM and CDR2 ANQGSEA. Trimming left V 6 bases short and J 6 bases short, with 17 bases between. The CDR3 bases are TGCAGCGTCCCCAAACAGGGTGCGCATGGCTACACCTTC. This codes for CSVPKQGAHGYTF.

V usage is TRBV6-6 and J usage is TRBJ2-5; D is tentatively TRBD1 or TRBD2 (5 bases each). The CDR3 is 14 residues long. Germline CDR1 reads MNHNY; CDR2 reads SVGAGI (reference sequence). V was cut by 3 bases and J by 5 bases, with 13 bases left in between. CDR3 DNA sequence: TGTGCCAGCAGTTATGGTCAGGGACCCGAGACCCAGTACTTC. Its translation: CASSYGQGPETQYF.

As regards this clonotype: A much larger clone differs by one base, so this may be a read error. V is TRBV7-9 and J is TRBJ2-4; either TRBD1 or TRBD2 may fit D (5 bases each). The length of the CDR3 is 15 residues. CDR1 is SEHNR and CDR2 is FQNEAQ in the germline V gene (reference sequence). This chain's CDR3 is CSSSLVDMGENIQYF. The CDR3 DNA is TGTTCCAGCAGCTTAGTCGACATGGGGGAAAACATTCAGTACTTC.

The chain couples TRBV28 to TRBJ2-5, with 7 positions matching TRBD1. The assigned J gene may be wrong: the sequence end matches TRBJ2-1 better. This CDR3 is built from 13 residues. The germline CDR1 and CDR2 sequences are MDHEN and SYDVKM. The CDR3 loop is CASGAGGLNEQFF. CDR3 sequence (DNA): TGTGCCAGCGGGGCAGGGGGTCTCAATGAGCAGTTCTTC.

This chain links TRBV24-1 with TRBJ2-5; a possible D gene is TRBD1 (6 bases). This CDR3 is 13 amino acids long. Trimming took 2 bases from V and 3 from J, leaving 6 bases between them. CDR1 KGHDR and CDR2 SFDVKD come from the germline V gene. The CDR3 DNA reads TGTGCCACCAGTGATTGGACAGAAGAGACCCAGTACTTC. Protein: CATSDWTEETQYF.